This record looks at one TCR beta chain sequence and its context. The target antigen is unknown. The data were taken from a study of shared clonotypes between healthy human individuals. Study details: The donor pool was made up of a couple of women and three men aged 18 to 49. Whole-study findings and limits: Among non-shared clonotypes, generation probabilities were lower than among those shared by all four donors.

This CDR3 comprises 13 residues. The V end lost 0 bases, the J end lost 6 bases, and 9 bases lay between the germline ends. Germline V gene data show CDR1 as KGHSH and CDR2 as LQKENI. Profiled with immunoSEQ multiplex PCR; TCRdb holds only in-frame clones, not every one. The top ten clones hold roughly 1.7% of a sample with about 700,000 clones, around 72% of them seen once. Naive CD4+ cells were CD45RA-selected; the remaining cells were memory. The clonotype was recovered from a woman in her 30s in good health. Sequenced material: memory CD4+ T cells sorted from blood. Subset defined: CD45RA-negative fraction. The rearrangement joins TRBV18 to TRBJ2-7, with D possibly being TRBD2 (6 bases). CDR3 loop: CASSPPGRGEQYF. CDR3 coding DNA: TGTGCCAGCTCACCACCGGGGCGGGGCGAGCAGTACTTC. The whole variable domain, filled in from reference TRBV18 and TRBJ2-7, reads NAGVMQNPRHLVRRRGQEARLRCSPMKGHSHVYWYRQLPEEGLKFMVYLQKENIIDESGMPKERFSAEFPKEGPSILRIQQVVRGDSAAYFCASSPPGRGEQYFGPGTRLTVT.